This T cell receptor (beta chain) appears in the sequencing data of a study of cytomegalovirus exposure and HLA in healthy donors. Across the whole study: Around 78 million unique TCRs, all from HLA-typed donors, were included in an early release of the data.

Study-wide results and limits: Available immune exposure information was restricted to CMV serostatus only. Several of the most significant clusters appeared linked to common viral pathogens, based on a later analysis.

The CDR3 runs to 16 residues. Trimming took 4 bases from V and 1 from J; bases not matched to a gene: 5. The germline V gene has CDR1 SGHVS and CDR2 FQNEAQ. Of note for this clone: Its antigen remains unidentified.

Both 60 Vbeta primers and 13 Jbeta primers went into the PCR. Clones were read by immunoSEQ multiplex PCR, and TCRdb kept only the in-frame ones, dropping some. This sample has under 300,000 clones, with about nine tenths found just once. This rearrangement joins TRBV7-8 to TRBJ2-5; TRBD2 matches 11 bases. The TCR originated in a girl aged 2 to 10 in good health and CMV-seronegative. Sequenced sample: PBMCs. The CDR3 bases are TGTGCCAGCAGCTCCGGGACTAGCGGACTCCAAGAGACCCAGTACTTC. It yields the protein CASSSGTSGLQETQYF.